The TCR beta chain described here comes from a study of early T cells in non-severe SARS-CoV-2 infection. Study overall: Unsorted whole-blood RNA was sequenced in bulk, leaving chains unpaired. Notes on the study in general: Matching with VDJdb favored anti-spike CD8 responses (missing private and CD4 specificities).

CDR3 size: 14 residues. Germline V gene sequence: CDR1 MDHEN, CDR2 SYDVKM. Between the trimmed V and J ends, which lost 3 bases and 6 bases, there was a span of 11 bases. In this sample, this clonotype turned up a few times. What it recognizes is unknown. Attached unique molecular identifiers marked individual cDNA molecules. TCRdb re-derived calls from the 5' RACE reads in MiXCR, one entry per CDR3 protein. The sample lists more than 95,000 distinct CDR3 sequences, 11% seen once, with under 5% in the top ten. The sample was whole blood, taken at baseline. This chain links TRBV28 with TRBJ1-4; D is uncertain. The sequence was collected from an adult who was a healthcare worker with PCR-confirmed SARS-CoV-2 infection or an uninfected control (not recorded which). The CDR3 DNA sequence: TGTGCCAGCAGTTTTGGGTCATCGGATGAAAAACTGTTTTTT. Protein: CASSFGSSDEKLFF. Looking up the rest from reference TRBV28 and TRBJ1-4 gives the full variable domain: DVKVTQSSRYLVKRTGEKVFLECVQDMDHENMFWYRQDPGLGLRLIYFSYDVKMKEKGDIPEGYSVSREKKERFSLILESASTNQTSMYLCASSFGSSDEKLFFGSGTQLSVL.